This TCR beta chain was captured in a study of monozygotic twins with inflammatory bowel disease. Study results and limitations: It was not supported that a single strong signal or clonotype was associated with IBD. Distinction of different T cell subtypes was not possible.

Regarding this clonotype: As yet, its antigen is unknown.

Investigators extracted total RNA from whole blood and did not sort T cells. Incorporation of UMIs carrying a 6-nucleotide sample barcode was performed by template switching. TCRdb re-called the 5' RACE reads and catalogs CDR3 proteins one per entry, DNA excluded. Its table records 93,000 or so distinct CDR3 sequences. This receptor was taken from a human donor with ulcerative colitis or Crohn's disease, or a healthy co-twin of an affected twin (not recorded which). The sample taken for sequencing was blood.

CDR3: CASSLSGRDIAYEQYF. J is TRBJ2-7 and V is TRBV7-2; no DNA is available, so the TRBD2 call from TCRdb remains unchecked. The CDR3 runs to 16 residues. Germline lookup yields CDR1 SGHTA and CDR2 FQGNSA.